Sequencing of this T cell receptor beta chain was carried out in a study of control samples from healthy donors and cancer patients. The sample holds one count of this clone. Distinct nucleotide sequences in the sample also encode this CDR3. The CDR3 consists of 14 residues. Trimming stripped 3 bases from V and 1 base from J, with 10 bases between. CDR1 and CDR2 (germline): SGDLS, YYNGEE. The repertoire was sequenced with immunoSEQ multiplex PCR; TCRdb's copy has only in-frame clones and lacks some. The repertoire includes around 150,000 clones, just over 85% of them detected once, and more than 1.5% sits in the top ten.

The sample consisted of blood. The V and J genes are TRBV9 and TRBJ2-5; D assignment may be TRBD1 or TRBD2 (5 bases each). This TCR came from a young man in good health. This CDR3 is CASSAGTAQETQYF. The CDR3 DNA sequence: TGTGCCAGCAGCGCCGGGACGGCCCAAGAGACCCAGTACTTC.